These 30 T cell receptor beta chains share one sample of origin, sequenced in a study of vaccination and CD4 T cells after COVID-19. Their recognized antigens are unknown. With the Oncomine TCR Beta short-read assay, DNA from cultured CD4+ T cells was sequenced. TCRdb used MiXCR to reprocess the PCR reads, holding one entry per CDR3 protein. The sample consists of 15,000 or so distinct CDR3 sequences, about 74% of them appearing once. Treatment here: approximately 9-day PBMC culture with coronavirus spike peptide pools or control peptides (ViraFEST assay). Sequenced sample: CD4+ T cells from blood, cultured in vitro. The receptors stem from a human donor who had recovered from COVID-19.

The genes are TRBV30 and TRBJ1-6; a possible D gene is TRBD1 (6 bases). The germline V gene has CDR1 GTSNPN and CDR2 SVGIG (reference sequence). This CDR3 has 15 residues. The ends were cut back, 0 bases at V and 7 bases at J, with 13 bases in the middle. The CDR3 region is CAWSVQGRANSPLHF. CDR3 bases: TGTGCCTGGAGTGTACAGGGCAGGGCCAATTCACCCCTCCACTTT.

V and J are TRBV6-1 and TRBJ2-2; 9 positions agree with TRBD1. This CDR3 has 15 residues. Germline CDR1 reads MNHNS; CDR2 reads SASEGT. Trimming removed 6 bases from V and 3 bases from J; junction bases left unmatched: 5. CDR3 bases: TGTGCCAGCAGATCCGACAGGGGGTACACCGGGGAGCTGTTTTTT. It specifies CASRSDRGYTGELFF.

J is TRBJ2-2 and V is TRBV28, with D perhaps matching TRBD1 (5 bases). Germline loops: CDR1 MDHEN, CDR2 SYDVKM. With 8 bases removed from V and 8 bases from J, the gap between germline ends came to 15 bases. The CDR3 length is 13 residues. In DNA form, the CDR3 reads TGTGCCAGCCGCAGACGGTGGACAGGGGAGCTGTTTTTT. Translation gives CASRRRWTGELFF.

This chain connects TRBV6-2 or TRBV6-3 to TRBJ2-5; no clear D. This CDR3 contains 12 residues. V lost 4 bases to trimming and J lost 5 bases, with 8 bases between them. CDR1 and CDR2 from the germline V gene are MNHEY and SVGEGT. The CDR3, as DNA: TGTGCCAGCAGTTCATTCGGCGAGACCCAGTACTTC. Its protein is CASSSFGETQYF.

This clonotype was found once. This chain links TRBV27 with TRBJ1-1; TRBD1 might be the D (5 bases). CDR1 and CDR2 (germline): MNHEY, SMNVEV (reference sequence). The V end was cut by 5 bases, the J end by 2 bases, with 9 bases between. The CDR3 sequence is 13 residues long. The CDR3 is CASSLTGNTEAFF. DNA for the CDR3: TGTGCCAGCAGTCTAACAGGAAACACTGAAGCTTTCTTT.

This clonotype was counted once. The genes are TRBV28 and TRBJ1-5; D possibly corresponds to TRBD1 (5 bases). CDR3 length: 15 amino acids. Trimming removed 1 base at V and 3 bases at J, with 10 bases between. The V gene's germline CDR1 is MDHEN and CDR2 SYDVKM. The CDR3 bases are TGTGCCAGCAGTTTATCCCACAGGAACAATCAGCCCCAGCATTTT. Translation gives CASSLSHRNNQPQHF.

This clonotype was seen just once. V is TRBV7-9 and J is TRBJ2-5; 7 nucleotides agree with TRBD2. CDR1 SEHNR and CDR2 FQNEAQ come from the germline V gene (reference sequence). The V gene end was trimmed by 1 base and the J gene end by 5 bases; junction bases not matched to a gene: 7. This CDR3 is built from 15 residues. CDR3 sequence (DNA): TGTGCCAGCAGCTTAGGGAGCGGGACCCGGGAGACCCAGTACTTC. Translating it yields CASSLGSGTRETQYF.

This chain joins TRBV20-1 and TRBJ2-7, with 8 bases that match TRBD2. CDR3 length: 18 residues. The J segment lost 2 bases and the V segment lost 3 bases, leaving 18 bases of the junction unmatched. Germline V gives CDR1 DFQATT, CDR2 SNEGSKA (reference sequence). CDR3 DNA sequence: TGCAGTGCTAGGGACCCTCGGGGAGCGGGAGTTTCGGCCTACGAGCAGTACTTC. It codes for CSARDPRGAGVSAYEQYF.

The rearrangement uses TRBV11-3 and TRBJ2-3; D not resolved. V lost 1 base, J lost 8 bases, and 13 bases lay in between. The germline V gene has CDR1 SGHNT and CDR2 YENEEA. The CDR3 sequence is 14 residues long. The CDR3 bases are TGTGCCAGCAGCTTAGGGGGATCGATCGCTACGCAGTATTTT. Amino acids: CASSLGGSIATQYF.

The rearrangement links TRBV6-2 or TRBV6-3 to TRBJ1-5; D gene uncertain. Between the trimmed V and J ends, which lost 4 bases and 3 bases, there was a span of 13 bases. The length of the CDR3 is 15 residues. CDR1 and CDR2 from the germline V gene are MNHEY and SVGEGT. CDR3 in amino acids: CASSFPDGFNQPQHF. CDR3 bases: TGTGCCAGCAGTTTCCCCGACGGGTTCAATCAGCCCCAGCATTTT.

As DNA, the CDR3 is TGTGCCAGCAGCTTAATTTCGGGGGGCTTTAGCACAGATACGCAGTATTTT. The encoded protein is CASSLISGGFSTDTQYF. V and J are TRBV11-1 and TRBJ2-3; D is perhaps TRBD2 (7 bases). CDR1 is SGHAT, CDR2 FQDESV, per germline (reference sequence). The CDR3 totals 17 residues. Between the trimmed V and J ends, which lost 2 bases and 0 bases, there was a span of 15 bases.

The J gene is TRBJ1-2, the V gene TRBV6-2 or TRBV6-3, with 8 bases identical to TRBD1. The CDR3 runs to 13 residues. With 3 bases clipped from V and 4 bases from J, the junction kept 1 base outside the gene matches. CDR1 and CDR2 (germline): MNHEY, SVGEGT. CDR3: CASSYQGAYGYTF. CDR3 sequence (DNA): TGTGCCAGCAGTTATCAGGGGGCCTATGGCTACACCTTC.

The V gene is TRBV20-1, the J gene TRBJ2-3, with unresolved D. CDR3 length equals 10 residues. Germline V CDR1 and CDR2: DFQATT, SNEGSKA (reference sequence). Trimming stripped 5 bases from V and 7 bases from J, with 7 bases between. The CDR3 coding sequence is TGCAGTGCTCGACCAAATACGCAGTATTTT. Protein sequence: CSARPNTQYF.

This clonotype appeared once. This chain joins TRBV20-1 and TRBJ2-7; TRBD1 might be the D (7 bases). Germline CDR1 is DFQATT and CDR2 is SNEGSKA (reference sequence). This CDR3 has 14 amino acids. Between the trimmed V and J ends, which lost 5 bases and 4 bases, there was a span of 18 bases. CDR3 protein: CSAPGGLPVYEQYF. The CDR3 DNA sequence: TGCAGTGCTCCAGGGGGACTCCCAGTTTACGAGCAGTACTTC.

The chain joins TRBV6-2 or TRBV6-3 to TRBJ1-2, with 7 bases aligning to TRBD1. Germline CDR1 and CDR2: MNHEY and SVGEGT. V was pared by 0 bases and J by 7 bases, with 8 bases of the junction left unmatched. CDR3 length: 15 residues. The CDR3 here is CASSYSGKGAGGYTF. In nucleotides, the CDR3 is TGTGCCAGCAGTTACTCGGGGAAGGGGGCAGGTGGCTACACCTTC.

The chain carries TRBV27 and TRBJ1-3, with D possibly matching TRBD1 (6 bases). Trimming removed 5 bases from V and 5 bases from J, with 22 bases in between. Germline lookup yields CDR1 MNHEY and CDR2 SMNVEV (reference sequence). This CDR3 is 17 amino acids long. For the CDR3, the DNA is TGTGCCAGCAGTCGTACGGGAACACAGGGTCTGAGAAACACCATATATTTT. As protein: CASSRTGTQGLRNTIYF.

CDR3 nucleotide sequence: TGTGCCAGCAGCTTACTGGGACAGGGTGGGAGCGAGCAGTACTTC. It encodes CASSLLGQGGSEQYF. The genes are TRBV7-2 and TRBJ2-7, with 9 nucleotides matching TRBD1. The CDR3 contains 15 residues. Per germline, CDR1 SGHTA and CDR2 FQGNSA. After removal of 2 bases from V and 6 bases from J, the junction contained 8 bases not matched to a gene.

This clonotype was counted once. The chain carries TRBV19 and TRBJ1-2, with TRBD1 as a possible D gene (5 bases). There are 13 residues in the CDR3. From germline, CDR1 is LNHDA and CDR2 SQIVND (reference sequence). The V end was cut by 8 bases, the J end by 1 base, with 11 bases between. In DNA form, the CDR3 reads TGTGCCAGTCACAGGACTTATAACTATGGCTACACCTTC. This gives the protein CASHRTYNYGYTF.

V is TRBV11-2 and J is TRBJ1-6; D uncertain. Germline-derived CDR1 and CDR2 are SGHAT and FQNNGV. V was clipped by 7 bases and J by 4 bases, with 11 bases between them. The CDR3 is 14 amino acids. The CDR3 coding sequence is TGTGCCAGCACCAACGGACTTTATAATTCACCCCTCCACTTT. Translated: CASTNGLYNSPLHF.

This chain uses TRBV7-8 with TRBJ1-3; D not certain. This CDR3 spans 14 amino acids. The germline gives CDR1 SGHVS, CDR2 FQNEAQ. The V end was cut by 2 bases, the J end by 4 bases, with 9 bases between. The CDR3 is CASSLRSPGNTIYF. CDR3 bases: TGTGCCAGCAGCTTAAGGTCCCCGGGAAACACCATATATTTT.

DNA of the CDR3: TGTGCCAGCAGGACCCGGGACAGCTATAATTCACCCCTCCACTTT. Its translation is CASRTRDSYNSPLHF. The chain is built from TRBV28 and TRBJ1-6; 7 nucleotides agree with TRBD1. The germline V gene has CDR1 MDHEN and CDR2 SYDVKM. The CDR3 loop spans 15 amino acids. J was trimmed by 3 bases and V by 6 bases; bases with no gene match: 5.

This clonotype has a handful of counts. This chain joins TRBV20-1 and TRBJ1-2, with 8 bases lining up with TRBD1. The trim removed 3 bases at V and 2 bases at J, leaving 5 bases unmatched. The V gene's germline CDR1 is DFQATT and CDR2 SNEGSKA (reference sequence). The CDR3 sequence is 14 residues long. CDR3 sequence: CSASPGQANYGYTF. The CDR3 nucleotides are TGCAGTGCTAGTCCGGGACAGGCGAACTATGGCTACACCTTC.

The count of this clonotype is one. The chain combines TRBV10-3 with TRBJ1-5; D may be TRBD1 (6 bases). The CDR3 runs 13 residues. CDR1 is ENHRY, CDR2 SYGVKD, per germline. V gave up 5 bases and J gave up 8 bases, with 13 bases separating them. CDR3 nucleotide sequence: TGTGCCATCAGTCGACAGGTCCAGGAGCCCCAGCATTTT. This codes for CAISRQVQEPQHF.

The gene calls are TRBV27 and TRBJ1-2; no definite D call. V lost 3 bases, J lost 3 bases, and 8 bases lay in between. The germline V gene encodes CDR1 MNHEY and CDR2 SMNVEV (reference sequence). The CDR3 spans 13 residues. The CDR3 nucleotides read TGTGCCAGCAGTTTCAAGGGCTACTATGGCTACACCTTC. This codes for CASSFKGYYGYTF.

This clonotype was found once. V and J are TRBV19 and TRBJ1-6, with a tentative D call TRBD1 (5 bases). Trimming stripped 5 bases from V and 8 bases from J, with 10 bases between. The V gene's germline CDR1 is LNHDA and CDR2 SQIVND (reference sequence). The CDR3 runs 13 residues. CDR3 DNA: TGTGCCAGTAGTCCGGGGGGGGATTCACCCCTCCACTTT. It specifies CASSPGGDSPLHF.

The chain couples TRBV20-1 to TRBJ2-1; D is possibly TRBD2 (5 bases). V was shortened by 2 bases and J by 1 base, with 15 bases between the two germline ends. CDR3 length equals 16 residues. Germline V gene lookup returns CDR1 DFQATT and CDR2 SNEGSKA (reference sequence). DNA of the CDR3: TGCAGTGCTAGACCCCCGAAGCAGCGGTCCTACAATGAGCAGTTCTTC. It is translated as CSARPPKQRSYNEQFF.

The chain combines TRBV7-3 with TRBJ2-2, with TRBD1 matching 7 bases. Germline CDR1 is SGHTA and CDR2 is FQGTGA. Trimming cost V 1 base and J 4 bases; bases outside gene matches: 3. The CDR3 extends over 15 amino acids. For the CDR3, the DNA is TGTGCCAGCAGCTTAAATAGGGACAGCACCGGGGAGCTGTTTTTT. Translated: CASSLNRDSTGELFF.

This chain links TRBV27 with TRBJ2-6; 8 bases are shared with TRBD1. The CDR3 sequence is 18 residues long. Per germline, CDR1 MNHEY and CDR2 SMNVEV (reference sequence). With V trimmed by 5 bases and J by 4 bases, 13 bases remained unmatched. The CDR3 protein is CASSPLGQVKPGANVLTF. The CDR3 bases are TGTGCCAGCAGTCCCCTGGGACAGGTCAAGCCCGGGGCCAACGTCCTGACTTTC.

The chain uses TRBV27 and TRBJ1-6, with D maybe TRBD1 (5 bases). Trimming left V 2 bases short and J 0 bases short, with 14 bases between. CDR3 length equals 18 residues. The V gene's germline CDR1 is MNHEY and CDR2 SMNVEV (reference sequence). The chain's CDR3 is CASSLRESRGSYNSPLHF. The CDR3 bases are TGTGCCAGCAGTTTACGGGAGTCTAGGGGCTCCTATAATTCACCCCTCCACTTT.

In its sample, this clonotype was seen a few times. The chain has TRBV20-1 and TRBJ1-2; D perhaps matches TRBD1 (5 bases). The CDR3 extends over 10 amino acids. CDR1 and CDR2 (germline): DFQATT, SNEGSKA (reference sequence). Trimming stripped 6 bases from V and 8 bases from J, with 10 bases between. This CDR3 reads CSAPGTGYTF. CDR3 nucleotide sequence: TGCAGTGCCCCAGGGACGGGCTACACCTTC.